This entry concerns a single T cell receptor (beta chain). It lacks a known antigen. No per-base quality is available; no much larger clone lies one base away. The source of the sample is a study of Graves' ophthalmopathy and Graves' hyperthyroidism (dated by TCRdb to 2016 to 2019). About the study as a whole: Peripheral blood was collected before any treatment was given, at the time of initial diagnosis. A discovery set of about 99 patients (under 45 ophthalmopathy, 55 to 65 stable hyperthyroidism) was enrolled to explore V-J signatures distinguishing ophthalmopathy from hyperthyroidism. For training and testing, the roughly 93 patients in the discovery cohort were randomly divided in a 7:3 ratio. In total, 135 blood samples were TCR-sequenced: 43 ophthalmopathy, about 75 hyperthyroidism and some 17 hyperthyroidism-to-ophthalmopathy patients. To tell Graves' ophthalmopathy apart from Graves' hyperthyroidism, and to predict which patients would progress to ophthalmopathy, the study relied on TCR beta repertoire signatures. An independent validation cohort was composed of roughly 18 hyperthyroidism patients and approximately 15 patients who later progressed from hyperthyroidism to ophthalmopathy. In six hyperthyroidism patients, the T-cell repertoire of thyroid tissue was compared with the T-cell repertoire of blood. Following sample collection, hyperthyroidism patients were given methimazole at a starting dose of 30 mg daily, and ophthalmopathy patients were given high-dose intravenous methylprednisolone.

V is cut back by 6 bases and J by 6 bases, with 14 bases in the junction unmatched. Its CDR3 holds 17 amino acids, cysteine through phenylalanine. The sequence is cut down to CDR3 DNA, 51 bases in frame from base 1. Overall study results and their limits: The 13-signature model separated ophthalmopathy from stable hyperthyroidism with roughly 89% sensitivity and around 81% specificity in cross-validation, and 80%/75% in the test set. No statistical method was used to predetermine the sample size, and group allocation was not hidden from the investigators. In validation, the model predicted ophthalmopathy progression with about 70% sensitivity and less than 80% specificity; roughly eleven predicted patients were CT-confirmed with GO in a median of about 6.1 months. Most expanded thyroid clonotypes with frequency above 0.001 were also detected in blood, suggesting blood repertoires may reflect the thyroid immune response.

Patients with ophthalmopathy had moderately to severely active disease, with a Clinical Activity Score of 3 or more, a NOSPECS grade of 4 or more, and a disease duration of less than 3 months. Patients were excluded if they had other autoimmune diseases, uncontrolled infections, pregnancy or lactation. Diagnosis was based on clinical symptoms, serum thyroxine, TRAb, thyroid ultrasound and orbital computed tomography. Ficoll-Paque density gradient centrifugation was used to isolate PBMCs from approximately 10 ml of fresh peripheral blood. Total RNA was extracted with Trizol reagent and quality-checked on an Agilent 2100 Bioanalyzer. For repertoire sequencing, TCR beta CDR3 regions were amplified from RNA transcripts. The first round was an RT-PCR using HTBI primers with the Qiagen OneStep RT-PCR kit, and this first round was followed by a second-round multiplex PCR, then size selection and purification. The libraries underwent paired-end sequencing with 100 bp reads on an Illumina HiSeq2000. In the source study's methods: SOAPnuke was used for read processing, and reads with adapters, uncalled bases, a mean Phred below 15, or no exact constant-primer or identifier match were discarded. COPE v1.2.5 was used to merge the high-quality paired reads. Clonotypes were defined as unique nucleotide sequences and were aligned to IMGT TRB V, D and J references using MiTCR v1.1. Analysis was restricted to V-J combinations with a frequency above 0.0001, which covered about 99% of repertoires. A TCR clonal expansion and chaos score per V-J combination was defined as the ratio of F50 clonal expansion to chaos observed in the TCRdist matrix. Welch's t-statistics and random forest were used to reduce the features to roughly 14 V-J combinations, which were then used as input to a naive Bayes classifier. The Morisita-Horn index was used to measure how similar the thyroid and blood repertoires were. TCRdb took the public reads, trimmed them with fastp at Q25, ran MiXCR for clone calling and kept in-frame beta chains. Rows with a matching CDR3 protein are joined into one entry that keeps the most common DNA and genes. TCRdb assigned the V and J calls; the authors' analysis was not used. The sample yields 210,000 or so distinct CDR3 sequences; roughly 27% were counted once. Around 9.8% of the sample goes to the ten largest clones.

The clonotype was recovered from a man aged 45-65 years with Graves' ophthalmopathy. Donor details come from another sample of the same person, matched by shared clones. The material sequenced was peripheral blood. Recombination joined TRBV12-3 or TRBV12-4 with TRBJ2-2, and 9 junctional nucleotides match TRBD1. CDR3 protein: CASSQGQGTLWAGELFF. The nucleotides read TGTGCCAGCAGCCAGGGACAGGGAACGTTATGGGCCGGGGAGCTGTTTTTT.